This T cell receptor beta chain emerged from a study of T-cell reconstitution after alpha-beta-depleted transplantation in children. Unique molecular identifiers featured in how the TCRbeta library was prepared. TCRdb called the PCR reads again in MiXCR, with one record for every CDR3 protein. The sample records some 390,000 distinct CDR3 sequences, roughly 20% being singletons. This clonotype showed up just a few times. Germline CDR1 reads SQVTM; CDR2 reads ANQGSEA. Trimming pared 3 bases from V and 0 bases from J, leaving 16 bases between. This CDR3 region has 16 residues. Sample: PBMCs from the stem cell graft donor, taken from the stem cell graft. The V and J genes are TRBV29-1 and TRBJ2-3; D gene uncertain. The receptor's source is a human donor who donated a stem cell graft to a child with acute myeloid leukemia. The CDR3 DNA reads TGCAGCGTTGACAGGCGACTGGTTACTAGCACAGATACGCAGTATTTT. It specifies CSVDRRLVTSTDTQYF.